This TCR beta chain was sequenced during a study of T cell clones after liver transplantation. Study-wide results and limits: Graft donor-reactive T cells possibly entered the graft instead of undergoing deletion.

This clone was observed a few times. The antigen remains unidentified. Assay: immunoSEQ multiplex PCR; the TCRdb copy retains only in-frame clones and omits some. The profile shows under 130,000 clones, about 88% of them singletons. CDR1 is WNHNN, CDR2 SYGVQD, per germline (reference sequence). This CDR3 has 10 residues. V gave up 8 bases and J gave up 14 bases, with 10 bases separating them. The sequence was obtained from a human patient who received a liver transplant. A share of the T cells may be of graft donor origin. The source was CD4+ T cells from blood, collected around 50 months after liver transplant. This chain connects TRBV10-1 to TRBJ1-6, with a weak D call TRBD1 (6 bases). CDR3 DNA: TGCGCCAGCCGGACAGTAACCCTCCACTTT. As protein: CASRTVTLHF.